Listed here are 9 T cell receptor beta chains from one sample, sequenced in a study of cytotoxic CD8 clonotypes in ibrutinib-treated CLL (dated by TCRdb to the early 2020s). The meaning of the sample's time point label: around 25 months on ibrutinib. Library preparation was by the immunoSEQ multiplex PCR assay. This immuneACCESS table, as held by TCRdb, lists in-frame sequences with V and J called but not all clones. Of the missing ones, under half trace to an unresolved V gene in checked studies; the others have no known cause. In all, the sample holds about 25,000 clones, and almost 85% of those were seen once. The ten largest clones add up to approximately 8.2% of the sample. This sample comprised PBMCs, obtained after 24 months of ibrutinib treatment. These receptors originate from a human donor with chronic lymphocytic leukemia.

The genes are TRBV7-9 and TRBJ2-3; D could derive from TRBD1 or TRBD2 (5 bases each). There are 15 residues in the CDR3. CDR1 and CDR2 (germline): SEHNR, FQNEAQ (reference sequence). V lost 0 bases to trimming and J lost 0 bases, with 7 bases between them. For the CDR3, the DNA is TGTGCCAGCAGCTTAGCGGGACCAAGCACAGATACGCAGTATTTT. Protein: CASSLAGPSTDTQYF.

The V gene is TRBV27, the J gene TRBJ2-5, with D maybe TRBD2 (6 bases). The CDR3 loop spans 15 amino acids. The germline gives CDR1 MNHEY, CDR2 SMNVEV (reference sequence). The V end was cut by 4 bases, the J end by 0 bases, with 12 bases between. The chain's CDR3 is CASSSSWTNQETQYF. CDR3 nucleotide sequence: TGTGCCAGCAGTTCATCGTGGACTAACCAAGAGACCCAGTACTTC.

V gene TRBV5-4 combines with J gene TRBJ1-3; 8 bases agree with TRBD1. The CDR3 has 16 residues. Trimming at V came to 4 bases and at J to 2 bases, leaving 8 bases not matched to a gene. Looked up from germline, CDR1 is SGHNT and CDR2 is YYREEE (reference sequence). The CDR3: CASSRSTGVPGNTIYF. The CDR3 coding sequence is TGTGCCAGCAGCCGATCGACAGGGGTTCCTGGAAACACCATATATTTT.

This clone was seen only a few times. This chain uses TRBV10-2 with TRBJ2-7; TRBD2 matches 9 bases. The CDR3 runs 15 residues. J gave up 6 bases and V 10 bases, and 16 bases lay outside the gene matches. The germline CDR1 and CDR2 sequences are WSHSY and SAAADI. CDR3: CANPRPLAGRIEQYF. Here the CDR3 DNA reads TGCGCCAACCCTCGACCCCTAGCGGGGAGGATCGAGCAGTACTTC.

This clone was counted a few times. The identical CDR3 is also encoded by other nucleotide sequences in the sample. The chain carries TRBV19 and TRBJ2-2; the D gene is possibly TRBD1 (5 bases). The CDR3 covers 12 residues. Trimming took off 2 bases at V and 8 bases at J, with 6 bases between the two ends. Germline V gene sequence: CDR1 LNHDA, CDR2 SQIVND (reference sequence). The CDR3 bases are TGTGCCAGTAGTATACGGACAGGGGAGCTGTTTTTT. Protein product: CASSIRTGELFF.

V gene TRBV6-5 combines with J gene TRBJ2-1, with 9 bases aligning to TRBD2. J lost 8 bases, V lost 2 bases, and 7 bases had no gene match. The germline gives CDR1 MNHEY, CDR2 SVGAGI. CDR3 length: 15 residues. CDR3: CASSYQRGDQDEQFF. The DNA of the CDR3 is TGTGCCAGCAGTTACCAGCGGGGGGATCAAGATGAGCAGTTCTTC.

The CDR3 DNA follows: TGTGCCACCAGACATACAGGGGGTGGCGAGCAGTACTTC. It is translated as CATRHTGGGEQYF. The chain combines TRBV15 with TRBJ2-7, with TRBD1 matching over 8 bases. Germline V CDR1 and CDR2: LNHNV, YYDKDF (reference sequence). The CDR3 extends over 13 amino acids. J gave up 6 bases and V 6 bases, and 7 bases lay outside the gene matches.

The CDR3 region is CASSLAAGHYNEQFF. The DNA for the CDR3 is TGCGCCAGCAGCTTGGCGGCGGGCCACTACAATGAGCAGTTCTTC. The chain carries TRBV5-1 and TRBJ2-1; a possible D gene is TRBD2 (5 bases). Between the trimmed V and J ends, which lost 0 bases and 3 bases, there was a span of 10 bases. Germline V gene data show CDR1 as SGHRS and CDR2 as YFSETQ. The CDR3 has 15 residues. Based on the CDR3 plus reference TRBV5-1 and TRBJ2-1, the full variable domain is KAGVTQTPRYLIKTRGQQVTLSCSPISGHRSVSWYQQTPGQGLQFLFEYFSETQRNKGNFPGRFSGRQFSNSRSEMNVSTLELGDSALYLCASSLAAGHYNEQFFGPGTRLTVL.

The chain links TRBV28 to TRBJ1-2, with D hard to call. Trimming stripped 3 bases from V and 8 bases from J, with 16 bases between. Germline lookup yields CDR1 MDHEN and CDR2 SYDVKM. The CDR3 runs to 14 residues. The CDR3 protein is CASSLWGSSSGYTF. In DNA, the CDR3 is TGTGCCAGCAGTTTGTGGGGATCCTCCTCCGGCTACACCTTC.